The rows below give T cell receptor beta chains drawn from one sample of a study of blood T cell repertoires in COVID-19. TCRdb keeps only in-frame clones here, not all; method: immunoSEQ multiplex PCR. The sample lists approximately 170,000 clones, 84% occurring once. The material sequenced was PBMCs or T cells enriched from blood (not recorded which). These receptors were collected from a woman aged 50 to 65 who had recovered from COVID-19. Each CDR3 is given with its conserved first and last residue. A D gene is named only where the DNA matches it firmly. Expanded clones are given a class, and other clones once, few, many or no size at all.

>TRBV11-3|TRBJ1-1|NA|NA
CASSLDGQLNTEAFF
TGTGCCAGCAGCTTAGATGGACAGTTGAACACTGAAGCTTTCTTT
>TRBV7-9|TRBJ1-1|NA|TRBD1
CASTFMTGFSEAFF
TGTGCCAGCACCTTTATGACAGGGTTTTCTGAAGCTTTCTTT
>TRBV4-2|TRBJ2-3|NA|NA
CASSEAAGESTDTQYF
TGTGCCAGCAGCGAAGCGGCCGGGGAAAGCACAGATACGCAGTATTTT
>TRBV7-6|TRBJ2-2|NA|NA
CASSLSVTGELFF
TGTGCCAGCAGCTTATCGGTCACCGGGGAGCTGTTTTTT
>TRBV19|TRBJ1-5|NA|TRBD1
CASSRDRYSNQPQHF
TGTGCCAGTAGTAGGGACAGGTATAGCAATCAGCCCCAGCATTTT
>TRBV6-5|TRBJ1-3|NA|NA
CASSGVLSGNTIYF
TGTGCCAGCAGCGGAGTGCTTTCTGGAAACACCATATATTTT
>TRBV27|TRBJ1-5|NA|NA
CASSLSSGTGRNQPQHF
TGTGCCAGCAGTTTATCGTCGGGAACAGGGAGAAATCAGCCCCAGCATTTT
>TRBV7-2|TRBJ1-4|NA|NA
CASSLGGVTTNEKLFF
TGTGCCAGCAGCTTAGGGGGGGTCACAACTAATGAAAAACTGTTTTTT
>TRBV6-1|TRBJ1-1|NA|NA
CATTLGFGNTEAFF
TGTGCCACCACCCTCGGTTTCGGGAACACTGAAGCTTTCTTT
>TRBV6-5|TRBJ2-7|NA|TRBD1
CASSSPGTGPVSEQYF
TGTGCCAGCAGTTCACCCGGGACAGGGCCGGTTTCCGAGCAGTACTTC
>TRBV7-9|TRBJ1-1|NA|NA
CASSPEVAEAFF
TGTGCCAGCAGCCCGGAGGTTGCTGAAGCTTTCTTT
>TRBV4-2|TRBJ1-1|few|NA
CASSQTGVTEAFF
TGTGCCAGCAGCCAAACGGGGGTCACTGAAGCTTTCTTT
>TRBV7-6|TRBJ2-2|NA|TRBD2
CASSLRQGGTSGTNTGELFF
TGTGCCAGCAGCTTAAGGCAGGGGGGGACTAGCGGAACGAACACCGGGGAGCTGTTTTTT
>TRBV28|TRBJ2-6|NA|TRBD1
CASSQDRDRSGANVLTF
TGTGCCAGCAGCCAGGACAGGGACCGCTCTGGGGCCAACGTCCTGACTTTC
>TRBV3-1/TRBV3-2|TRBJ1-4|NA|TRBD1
CASSHRTGGGMVFRNEKLFF
TGTGCCAGCAGCCACAGGACAGGGGGCGGGATGGTGTTTCGTAATGAAAAACTGTTTTTT
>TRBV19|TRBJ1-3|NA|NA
CASTKTAIYSGNTIYF
TGTGCCAGTACCAAGACAGCAATCTACTCTGGAAACACCATATATTTT
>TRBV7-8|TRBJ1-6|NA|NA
CASSLGAQGSSPLHF
TGTGCCAGCAGCTTAGGAGCCCAGGGGAGTTCACCCCTCCACTTT
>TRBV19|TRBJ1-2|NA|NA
CASSTRQTPFYGYTF
TGTGCCAGTAGTACACGACAGACACCGTTCTATGGCTACACCTTC
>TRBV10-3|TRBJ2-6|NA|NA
CAISQMAGARSGANVLTF
TGTGCCATCTCCCAAATGGCGGGGGCTCGATCTGGGGCCAACGTCCTGACTTTC
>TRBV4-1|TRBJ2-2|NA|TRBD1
CASSQPLGTGTGTGELFF
TGCGCCAGCAGCCAACCACTAGGGACAGGGACAGGCACCGGGGAGCTGTTTTTT
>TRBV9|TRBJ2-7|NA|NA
CASSVASPAYEQYF
TGTGCCAGCAGCGTAGCTAGTCCTGCCTACGAGCAGTACTTC
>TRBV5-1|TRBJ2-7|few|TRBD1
CASSLRQGATHEQYF
TGCGCCAGCAGCTTACGCCAGGGGGCAACGCACGAGCAGTACTTC
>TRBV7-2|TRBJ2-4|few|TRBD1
CASSPDRLRNIQYF
TGTGCCAGCAGCCCGGACAGGCTTCGAAACATTCAGTACTTC
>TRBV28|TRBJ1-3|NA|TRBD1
CASRPRGSPAGNTIYF
TGTGCCAGCAGACCCAGGGGGTCACCGGCTGGAAACACCATATATTTT
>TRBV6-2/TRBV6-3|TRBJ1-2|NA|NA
CASSWAGGYTF
TGTGCCAGCAGTTGGGCTGGGGGCTACACCTTC
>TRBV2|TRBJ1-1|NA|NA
CASSRERNTEAFF
TGTGCCAGCAGCCGGGAGAGGAACACTGAAGCTTTCTTT
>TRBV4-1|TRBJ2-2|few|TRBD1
CASSQGDRRGGELFF
TGCGCCAGCAGCCAAGGGGACAGACGGGGCGGGGAGCTGTTTTTT
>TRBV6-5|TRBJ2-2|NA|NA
CASSYNPQGTTGELFF
TGTGCCAGCAGTTACAATCCCCAGGGAACGACCGGGGAGCTGTTTTTT
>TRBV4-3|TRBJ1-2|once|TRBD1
CASSQKTGDSGYTF
TGCGCCAGCAGCCAAAAGACAGGGGATAGCGGCTACACCTTC
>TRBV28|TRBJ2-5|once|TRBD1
CASSARRTGAGETQYF
TGTGCCAGCAGTGCCCGGCGGACAGGGGCTGGGGAGACCCAGTACTTC
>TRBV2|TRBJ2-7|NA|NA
CASSGDSRRLYEQYF
TGTGCCAGCAGTGGAGACAGCCGGCGTTTATACGAGCAGTACTTC
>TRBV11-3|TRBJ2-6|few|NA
CAIPVAGRSSGANVLTF
TGTGCCATCCCTGTCGCAGGGAGGAGCTCTGGGGCCAACGTCCTGACTTTC
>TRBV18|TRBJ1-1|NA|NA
CASSLGSMNTEAFF
TGTGCCAGCTCACTAGGGAGCATGAACACTGAAGCTTTCTTT
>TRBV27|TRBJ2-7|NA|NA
CASSLKGHQYEQYF
TGTGCCAGCAGTTTGAAGGGACATCAGTACGAGCAGTACTTC
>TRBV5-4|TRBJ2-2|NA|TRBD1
CASSWDRVTGELFF
TGTGCCAGCAGCTGGGACAGGGTCACCGGGGAGCTGTTTTTT
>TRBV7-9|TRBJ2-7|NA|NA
CASSIYGHPYEQYF
TGTGCCAGCAGCATCTACGGACACCCCTACGAGCAGTACTTC
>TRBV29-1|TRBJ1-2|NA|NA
CSVGENYGYTF
TGCAGCGTTGGGGAGAACTATGGCTACACCTTC
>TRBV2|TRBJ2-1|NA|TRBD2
CASSSGLGIYNEQFF
TGTGCCAGCTCGTCGGGACTAGGAATCTACAATGAGCAGTTCTTC
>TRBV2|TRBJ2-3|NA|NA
CASSVGRGPDTQYF
TGTGCCAGCAGTGTGGGAAGAGGGCCAGATACGCAGTATTTT
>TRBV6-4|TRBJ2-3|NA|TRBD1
CASSESSLGQGGAQYF
TGTGCCAGCAGTGAGTCCTCCCTCGGACAGGGTGGTGCGCAGTATTTT